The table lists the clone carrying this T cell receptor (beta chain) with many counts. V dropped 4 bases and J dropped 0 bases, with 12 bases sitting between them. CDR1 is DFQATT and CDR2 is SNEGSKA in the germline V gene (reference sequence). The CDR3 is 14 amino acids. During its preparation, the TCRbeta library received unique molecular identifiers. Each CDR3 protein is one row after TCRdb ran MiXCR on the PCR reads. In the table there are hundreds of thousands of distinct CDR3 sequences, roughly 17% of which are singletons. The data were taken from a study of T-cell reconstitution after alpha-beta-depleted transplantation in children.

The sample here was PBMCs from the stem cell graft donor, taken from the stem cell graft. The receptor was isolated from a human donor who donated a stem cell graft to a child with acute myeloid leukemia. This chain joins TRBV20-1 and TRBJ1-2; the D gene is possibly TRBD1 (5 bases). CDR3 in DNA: TGCAGTGCTACCGGGGGTCCCCCTAACTATGGCTACACCTTC. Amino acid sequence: CSATGGPPNYGYTF.